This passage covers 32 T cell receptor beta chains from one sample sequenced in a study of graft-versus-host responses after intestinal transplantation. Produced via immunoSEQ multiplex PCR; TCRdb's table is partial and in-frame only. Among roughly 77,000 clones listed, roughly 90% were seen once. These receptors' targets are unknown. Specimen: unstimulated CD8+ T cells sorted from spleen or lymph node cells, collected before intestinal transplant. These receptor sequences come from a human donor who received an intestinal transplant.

The CDR3 DNA reads as TGTGCCAGCAGCCCTGGAGATACAATCCTCTCCTACGAGCAGTACTTC. Protein: CASSPGDTILSYEQYF. This chain connects TRBV7-9 to TRBJ2-7; D gene unclear. Germline V CDR1 and CDR2: SEHNR, FQNEAQ (reference sequence). The CDR3 has 16 amino acids. V was shortened by 5 bases and J by 0 bases, with 17 bases between the two germline ends.

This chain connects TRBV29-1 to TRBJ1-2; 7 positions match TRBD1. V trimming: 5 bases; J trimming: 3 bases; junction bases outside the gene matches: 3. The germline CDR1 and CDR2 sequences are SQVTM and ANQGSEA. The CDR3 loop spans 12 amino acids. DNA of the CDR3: TGCAGCGTTTACAGGGGAGACTATGGCTACACCTTC. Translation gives CSVYRGDYGYTF.

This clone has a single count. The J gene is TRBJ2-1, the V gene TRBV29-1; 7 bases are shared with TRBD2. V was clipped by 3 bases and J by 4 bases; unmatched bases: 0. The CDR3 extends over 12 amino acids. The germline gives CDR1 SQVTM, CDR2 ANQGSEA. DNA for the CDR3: TGCAGCGTTGAGCGGGGGTACAATGAGCAGTTCTTC. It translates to CSVERGYNEQFF.

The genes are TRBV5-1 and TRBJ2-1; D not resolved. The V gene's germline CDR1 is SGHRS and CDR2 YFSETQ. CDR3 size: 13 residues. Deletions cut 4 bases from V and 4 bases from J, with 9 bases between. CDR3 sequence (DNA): TGCGCCAGCAGCCGAGCCCTATACAATGAGCAGTTCTTC. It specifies CASSRALYNEQFF.

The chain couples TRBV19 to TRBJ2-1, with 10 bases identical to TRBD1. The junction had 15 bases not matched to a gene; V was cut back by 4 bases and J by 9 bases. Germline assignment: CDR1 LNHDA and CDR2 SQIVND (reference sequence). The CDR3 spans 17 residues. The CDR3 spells CASSTGTGDPRGIEQFF. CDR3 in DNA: TGTGCCAGTAGTACGGGGACAGGGGACCCAAGAGGGATTGAGCAGTTCTTC.

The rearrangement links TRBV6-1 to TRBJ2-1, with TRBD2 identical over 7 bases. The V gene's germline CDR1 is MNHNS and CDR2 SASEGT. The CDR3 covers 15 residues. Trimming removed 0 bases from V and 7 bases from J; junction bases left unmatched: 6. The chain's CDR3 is CASSEAPSSGNEQFF. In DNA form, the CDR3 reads TGTGCCAGCAGTGAAGCGCCAAGTAGCGGGAATGAGCAGTTCTTC.

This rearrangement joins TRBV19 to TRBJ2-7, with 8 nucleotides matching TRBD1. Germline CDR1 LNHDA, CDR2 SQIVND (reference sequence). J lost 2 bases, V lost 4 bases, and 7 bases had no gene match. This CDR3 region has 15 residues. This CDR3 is CASSTRTGTPYEQYF. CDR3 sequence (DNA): TGTGCCAGTAGTACTCGGACAGGGACACCCTACGAGCAGTACTTC.

The CDR3 loop reads CASSYGGLNYEQYF. CDR3 nucleotides: TGTGCCAGCAGTTACGGGGGACTGAACTACGAGCAGTACTTC. V gene TRBV6-6 combines with J gene TRBJ2-7; a weak D match, TRBD2 (6 bases). V gave up 2 bases and J gave up 3 bases, with 11 bases separating them. Germline assignment: CDR1 MNHNY and CDR2 SVGAGI (reference sequence). This CDR3 region has 14 residues.

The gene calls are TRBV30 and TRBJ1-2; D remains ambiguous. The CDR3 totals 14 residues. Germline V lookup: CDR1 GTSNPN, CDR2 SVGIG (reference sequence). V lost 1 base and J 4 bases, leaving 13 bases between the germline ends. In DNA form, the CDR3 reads TGTGCCTGGAGTGAAGGAAGTGAGGTCTATGGCTACACCTTC. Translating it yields CAWSEGSEVYGYTF.

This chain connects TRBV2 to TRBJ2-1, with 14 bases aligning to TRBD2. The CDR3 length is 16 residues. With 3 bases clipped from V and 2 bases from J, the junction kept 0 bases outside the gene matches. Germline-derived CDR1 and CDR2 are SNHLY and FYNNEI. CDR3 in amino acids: CASSEGLAGAYNEQFF. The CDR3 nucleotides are TGTGCCAGCAGTGAGGGACTAGCGGGGGCCTACAATGAGCAGTTCTTC.

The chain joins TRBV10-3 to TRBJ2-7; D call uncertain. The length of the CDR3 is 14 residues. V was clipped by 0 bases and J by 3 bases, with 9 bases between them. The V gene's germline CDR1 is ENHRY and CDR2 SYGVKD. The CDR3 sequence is CAISESGPGYEQYF. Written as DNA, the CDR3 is TGTGCCATCAGTGAGTCGGGCCCAGGCTACGAGCAGTACTTC.

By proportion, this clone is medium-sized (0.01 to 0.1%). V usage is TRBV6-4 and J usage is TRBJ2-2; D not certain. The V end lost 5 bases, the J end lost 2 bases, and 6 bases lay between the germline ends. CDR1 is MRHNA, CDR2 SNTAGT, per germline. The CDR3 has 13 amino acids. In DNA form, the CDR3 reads TGTGCCAGCAGTTCCACAAACACCGGGGAGCTGTTTTTT. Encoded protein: CASSSTNTGELFF.

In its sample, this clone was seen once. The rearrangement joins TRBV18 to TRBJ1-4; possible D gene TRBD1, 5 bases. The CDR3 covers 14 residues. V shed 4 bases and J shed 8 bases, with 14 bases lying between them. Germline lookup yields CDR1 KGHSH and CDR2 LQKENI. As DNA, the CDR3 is TGTGCCAGCTCACGGGGCCAGGGCCGGGAAAAACTGTTTTTT. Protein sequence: CASSRGQGREKLFF.

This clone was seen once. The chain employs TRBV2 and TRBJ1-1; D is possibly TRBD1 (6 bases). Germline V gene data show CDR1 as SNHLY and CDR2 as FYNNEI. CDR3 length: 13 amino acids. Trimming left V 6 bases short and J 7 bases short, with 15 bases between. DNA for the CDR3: TGTGCCAGCAGGGTTCCAGGGGCGAATGAAGCTTTCTTT. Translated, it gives CASRVPGANEAFF.

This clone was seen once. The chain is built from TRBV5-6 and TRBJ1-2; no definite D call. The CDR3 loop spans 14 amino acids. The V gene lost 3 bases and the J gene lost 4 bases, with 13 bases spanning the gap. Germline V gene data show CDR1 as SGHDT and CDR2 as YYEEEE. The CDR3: CASSSGYPGYGYTF. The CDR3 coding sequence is TGTGCCAGCAGCTCCGGTTATCCTGGCTATGGCTACACCTTC.

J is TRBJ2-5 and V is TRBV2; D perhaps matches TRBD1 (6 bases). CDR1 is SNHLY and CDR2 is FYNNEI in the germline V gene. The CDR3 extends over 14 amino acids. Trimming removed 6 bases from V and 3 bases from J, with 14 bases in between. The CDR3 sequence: CASSSGEGEETQYF. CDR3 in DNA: TGTGCCAGCAGCTCCGGTGAGGGGGAAGAGACCCAGTACTTC.

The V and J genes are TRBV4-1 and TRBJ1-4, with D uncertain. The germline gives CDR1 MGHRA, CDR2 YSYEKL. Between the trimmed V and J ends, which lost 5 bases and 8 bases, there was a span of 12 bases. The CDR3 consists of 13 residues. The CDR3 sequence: CASSRVRREKLFF. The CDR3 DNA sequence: TGCGCCAGCAGCAGGGTTCGGAGGGAAAAACTGTTTTTT.

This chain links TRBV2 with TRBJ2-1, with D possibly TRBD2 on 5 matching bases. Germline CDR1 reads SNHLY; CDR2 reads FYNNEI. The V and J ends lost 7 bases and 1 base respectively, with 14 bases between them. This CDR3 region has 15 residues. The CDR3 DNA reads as TGTGCCAGCACCCCTTGGGAGCCTTCCTACAATGAGCAGTTCTTC. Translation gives CASTPWEPSYNEQFF.

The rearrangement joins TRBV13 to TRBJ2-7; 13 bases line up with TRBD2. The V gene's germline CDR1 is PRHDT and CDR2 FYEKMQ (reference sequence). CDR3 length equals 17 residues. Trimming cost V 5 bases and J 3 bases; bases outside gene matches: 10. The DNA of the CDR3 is TGTGCCAGCAGCGGAAGTCGACTAGCGGGGGGCAACTACGAGCAGTACTTC. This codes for CASSGSRLAGGNYEQYF.

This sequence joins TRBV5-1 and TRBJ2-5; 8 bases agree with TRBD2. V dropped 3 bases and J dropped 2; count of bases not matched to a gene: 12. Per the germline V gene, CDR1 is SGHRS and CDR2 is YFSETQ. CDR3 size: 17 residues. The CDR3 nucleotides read TGCGCCAGCAGCTCGGGAGGGACGGAGTTATTTCAAGAGACCCAGTACTTC. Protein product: CASSSGGTELFQETQYF. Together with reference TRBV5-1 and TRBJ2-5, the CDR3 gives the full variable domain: KAGVTQTPRYLIKTRGQQVTLSCSPISGHRSVSWYQQTPGQGLQFLFEYFSETQRNKGNFPGRFSGRQFSNSRSEMNVSTLELGDSALYLCASSSGGTELFQETQYFGPGTRLLVL.

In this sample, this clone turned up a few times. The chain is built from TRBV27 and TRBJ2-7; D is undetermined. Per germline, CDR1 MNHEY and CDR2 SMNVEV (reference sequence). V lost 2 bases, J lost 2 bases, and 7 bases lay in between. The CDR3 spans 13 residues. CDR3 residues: CASSLARTYEQYF. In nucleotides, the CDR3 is TGTGCCAGCAGTTTAGCCAGAACCTACGAGCAGTACTTC.

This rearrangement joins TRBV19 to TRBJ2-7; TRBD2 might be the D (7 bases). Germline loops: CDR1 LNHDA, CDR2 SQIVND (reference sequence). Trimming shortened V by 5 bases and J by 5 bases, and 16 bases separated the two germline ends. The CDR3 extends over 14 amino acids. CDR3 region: CASSAPGGNDEQYF. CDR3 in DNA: TGTGCCAGTAGTGCGCCGGGGGGCAACGACGAGCAGTACTTC.

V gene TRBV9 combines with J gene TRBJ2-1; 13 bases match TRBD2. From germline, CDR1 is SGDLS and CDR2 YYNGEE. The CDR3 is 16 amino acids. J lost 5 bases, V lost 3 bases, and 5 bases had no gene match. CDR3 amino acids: CASSAQLAGGDNEQFF. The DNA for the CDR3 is TGTGCCAGCAGCGCCCAACTAGCGGGGGGGGACAATGAGCAGTTCTTC. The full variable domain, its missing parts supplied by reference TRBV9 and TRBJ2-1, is DSGVTQTPKHLITATGQRVTLRCSPRSGDLSVYWYQQSLDQGLQFLIQYYNGEERAKGNILERFSAQQFPDLHSELNLSSLELGDSALYFCASSAQLAGGDNEQFFGPGTRLTVL.

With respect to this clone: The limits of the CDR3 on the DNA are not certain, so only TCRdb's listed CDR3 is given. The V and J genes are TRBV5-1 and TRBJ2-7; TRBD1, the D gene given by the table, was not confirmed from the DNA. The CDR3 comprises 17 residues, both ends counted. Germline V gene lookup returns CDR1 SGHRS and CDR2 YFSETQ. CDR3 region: CASSLALDSTSGYEQYF.

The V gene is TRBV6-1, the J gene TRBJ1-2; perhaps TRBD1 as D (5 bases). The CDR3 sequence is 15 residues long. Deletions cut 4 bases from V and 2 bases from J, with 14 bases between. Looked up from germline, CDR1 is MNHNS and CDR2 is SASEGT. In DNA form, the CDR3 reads TGTGCCAGCAGTGTTGTTACAGGAGAGAACTATGGCTACACCTTC. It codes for CASSVVTGENYGYTF.

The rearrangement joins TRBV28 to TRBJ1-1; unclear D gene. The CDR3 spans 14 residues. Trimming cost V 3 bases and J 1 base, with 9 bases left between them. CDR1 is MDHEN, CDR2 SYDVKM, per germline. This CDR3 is CASSFPRRNTEAFF. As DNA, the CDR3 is TGTGCCAGCAGTTTCCCCCGGAGGAACACTGAAGCTTTCTTT.

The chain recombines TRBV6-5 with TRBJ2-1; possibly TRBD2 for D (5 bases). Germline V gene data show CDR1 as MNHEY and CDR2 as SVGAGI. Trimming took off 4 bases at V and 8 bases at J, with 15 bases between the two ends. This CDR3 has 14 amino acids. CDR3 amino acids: CASSFLTIADEQFF. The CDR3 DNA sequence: TGTGCCAGCAGTTTCCTGACTATCGCGGATGAGCAGTTCTTC.

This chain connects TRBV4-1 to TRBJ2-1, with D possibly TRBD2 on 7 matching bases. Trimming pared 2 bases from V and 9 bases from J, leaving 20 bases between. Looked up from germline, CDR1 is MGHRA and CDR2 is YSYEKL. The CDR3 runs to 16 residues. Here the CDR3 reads CASSQWLGGRGAEQFF. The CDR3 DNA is TGCGCCAGCAGCCAATGGCTTGGTGGGAGGGGGGCTGAGCAGTTCTTC.

The CDR3 is CASRTGQPPPYF. The CDR3 bases are TGTGCCAGCAGGACTGGACAGCCCCCTCCGTACTTC. V and J are TRBV2 and TRBJ2-7; tentatively, D is TRBD1 (6 bases). Trimming cost V 6 bases and J 12 bases, with 18 bases left between them. This CDR3 spans 12 amino acids. Germline V gene data show CDR1 as SNHLY and CDR2 as FYNNEI.

The CDR3 spells CASSPGGELNTEAFF. The CDR3 nucleotides read TGCGCCAGCAGCCCTGGGGGGGAGTTGAACACTGAAGCTTTCTTT. The V call is TRBV23-1, the J call TRBJ1-1, with D perhaps TRBD1 (5 bases). TRBV23-1 is flagged as an ORF with uncertain function. This CDR3 has 15 amino acids. V lost 6 bases to trimming and J lost 0 bases, with 14 bases between them.

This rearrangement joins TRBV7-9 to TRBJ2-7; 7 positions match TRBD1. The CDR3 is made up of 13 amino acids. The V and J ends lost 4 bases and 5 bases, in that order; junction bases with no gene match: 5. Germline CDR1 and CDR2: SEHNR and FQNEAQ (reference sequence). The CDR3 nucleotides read TGTGCCAGCAGCTCCACAGGGGACCACGAGCAGTACTTC. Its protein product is CASSSTGDHEQYF.

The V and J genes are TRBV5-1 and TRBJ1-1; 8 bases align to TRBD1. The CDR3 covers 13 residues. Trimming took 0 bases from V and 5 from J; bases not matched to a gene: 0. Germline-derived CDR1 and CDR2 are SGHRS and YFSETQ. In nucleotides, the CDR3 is TGCGCCAGCAGCTTGGGGACAGGGACTGAAGCTTTCTTT. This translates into CASSLGTGTEAFF.